A selection of T cell receptor beta chains follows, all from one sample in a study of neoadjuvant anti-PD-1 for oral cavity cancer. The repertoire was sequenced with immunoSEQ multiplex PCR; TCRdb's copy has only in-frame clones and lacks some. The sample has 20,000 to 30,000 clones, roughly 29% seen once. The material sequenced was tumor tissue, taken after nivolumab (anti-PD-1) treatment. These receptors came from a person aged 35-79 years with oral cavity squamous cell carcinoma. The CDR3 runs from the conserved cysteine through the conserved F or W. Fields, in order: D gene, J gene, V gene, clone size, CDR3 protein, CDR3 DNA. The D gene is left open where the match is weak. Expanded clones get a size class; other rows say once, few or many, or leave the size out.

>-|TRBJ2-7|TRBV27|-
CASSDGREQYF
TGTGCCAGCTCCGACGGGCGGGAGCAGTACTTC
>-|TRBJ1-2|TRBV29-1|-
CSVYRVSNYGYTF
TGCAGCGTTTACAGGGTCTCTAACTATGGCTACACCTTC
>-|TRBJ1-1|TRBV30|many
CAWEVRRAFF
TGTGCCTGGGAAGTTCGAAGAGCTTTCTTT
>-|TRBJ1-5|TRBV6-5|few
CASRRGFGDQPQHF
TGTGCCAGCCGGAGGGGGTTTGGGGATCAGCCCCAGCATTTT
>-|TRBJ2-5|TRBV28|-
CASSSRMSQETQYF
TGTGCCAGCAGCTCCCGCATGTCGCAAGAGACCCAGTACTTC
>TRBD1|TRBJ1-2|TRBV18|few
CASSYTGPGQGNYGYTF
TGTGCCAGCTCCTATACTGGACCGGGACAGGGTAACTATGGCTACACCTTC
>-|TRBJ1-5|TRBV7-9|few
CASSFDSRPQHF
TGTGCCAGCAGCTTCGACAGTCGGCCCCAGCATTTT
>TRBD1|TRBJ1-5|TRBV30|few
CAWAGTENQPQHF
TGTGCCTGGGCCGGGACAGAAAATCAGCCCCAGCATTTT
>TRBD1|TRBJ1-1|TRBV5-1|medium-sized
CASSGQGTGKMNTEAFF
TGCGCCAGCAGCGGCCAGGGGACAGGGAAAATGAACACTGAAGCTTTCTTT
>-|TRBJ1-1|TRBV9|-
CASSAIGRRTEAFF
TGTGCCAGCAGCGCTATAGGACGGAGGACTGAAGCTTTCTTT
>TRBD2|TRBJ2-3|TRBV11-3|-
CASSLGSGDTDTQYF
TGTGCCAGCAGCTTAGGTAGCGGGGACACAGATACGCAGTATTTT
>-|TRBJ1-5|TRBV5-1|few
CASSHGQPDQPQHF
TGCGCCAGCAGCCATGGACAGCCCGATCAGCCCCAGCATTTT
>-|TRBJ1-2|TRBV11-2|-
CASSPGGHVFAF
TGTGCCAGCAGTCCGGGGGGTCACGTTTTCGCCTTC
>-|TRBJ1-1|TRBV7-9|few
CASSSSAGGKAFF
TGTGCCAGCAGCTCCAGCGCCGGGGGGAAAGCTTTCTTT
>-|TRBJ2-7|TRBV4-2|-
CASSQDTGTYEQYF
TGTGCCAGCAGCCAAGACACGGGAACCTACGAGCAGTACTTC
>TRBD1|TRBJ1-6|TRBV5-4|-
CASSLAGTGPNSPLHF
TGTGCCAGCAGCTTGGCCGGGACAGGGCCCAATTCACCCCTCCACTTT
>-|TRBJ2-1|TRBV6-6|-
CASSRGTADNEQFF
TGTGCCAGCAGTCGGGGTACGGCCGACAATGAGCAGTTCTTC
>-|TRBJ2-1|TRBV7-6|few
CASSFGVGAYNEQFF
TGTGCCAGCAGCTTTGGGGTGGGGGCCTACAATGAGCAGTTCTTC
>-|TRBJ1-1|TRBV5-6|few
CASSSMGNTEAFF
TGTGCCAGCAGCAGTATGGGGAACACTGAAGCTTTCTTT
>-|TRBJ1-5|TRBV9|-
CASSVAGGVNQPQHF
TGTGCCAGCAGCGTAGCTGGGGGGGTGAACCAGCCCCAGCATTTT
>-|TRBJ1-2|TRBV14|-
CASSQAGAGGYTF
TGTGCCAGCAGCCAAGCCGGGGCCGGGGGCTACACCTTC
>-|TRBJ1-1|TRBV9|few
CASGQWNTEAFF
TGTGCCAGCGGTCAGTGGAACACTGAAGCTTTCTTT
>-|TRBJ2-7|TRBV28|-
CASINLDTYEQYF
TGTGCCAGCATCAACCTAGACACCTACGAGCAGTACTTC
>TRBD1|TRBJ2-5|TRBV5-1|-
CASSIGQGVETQYF
TGCGCCAGCAGCATAGGACAGGGAGTCGAGACCCAGTACTTC
>-|TRBJ2-6|TRBV13|-
CASSFDYRAAGANVLTF
TGTGCCAGCAGCTTTGACTACAGGGCAGCTGGGGCCAACGTCCTGACTTTC
>-|TRBJ2-7|TRBV21-1|few
CASSKIPTSRDSHLDRPSGEQYF
TGTGCCAGCAGCAAAATTCCGACCTCCCGGGACTCCCACCTCGACCGGCCGAGCGGCGAGCAGTACTTC
>-|TRBJ2-5|TRBV5-4|-
CASTPGTEQETQYF
TGTGCCAGCACCCCAGGGACCGAACAAGAGACCCAGTACTTC
>TRBD1|TRBJ1-6|TRBV6-4|-
CASSAGTDNSPLHF
TGTGCCAGCAGTGCCGGGACAGACAATTCACCCCTCCACTTT
>TRBD2|TRBJ2-5|TRBV5-1|-
CASSLSVAGANQETQYF
TGCGCCAGCAGCTTGTCGGTAGCGGGGGCAAACCAAGAGACCCAGTACTTC
>-|TRBJ1-1|TRBV5-1|few
CASSLGDQAEAFF
TGCGCCAGCAGCTTGGGGGACCAGGCTGAAGCTTTCTTT
>TRBD2|TRBJ2-1|TRBV7-3|few
CASSLPGASGTDEQFF
TGTGCCAGCAGCTTACCCGGGGCTAGCGGGACCGATGAGCAGTTCTTC
>-|TRBJ2-2|TRBV2|-
CASSEVPTGNTGELFF
TGTGCCAGCAGTGAAGTCCCGACAGGGAACACCGGGGAGCTGTTTTTT
>-|TRBJ1-2|TRBV2|-
CASSAGFYGYTF
TGTGCCAGCAGTGCTGGGTTCTATGGCTACACCTTC
>-|TRBJ1-1|TRBV5-1|few
CASSFETLGEAFF
TGCGCCAGCAGCTTCGAGACCTTGGGTGAAGCTTTCTTT
>-|TRBJ1-2|TRBV30|-
CAWTPKVPSSNYGYTF
TGTGCCTGGACTCCGAAGGTGCCGTCCTCTAACTATGGCTACACCTTC
>-|TRBJ2-5|TRBV4-1|few
CASSQGRGAAETQYF
TGCGCCAGCAGCCAAGGTAGGGGGGCCGCTGAGACCCAGTACTTC
>-|TRBJ1-2|TRBV28|few
CASSQREVSLYGYTF
TGTGCCAGCAGTCAAAGGGAAGTGAGTCTCTATGGCTACACCTTC
>-|TRBJ2-7|TRBV9|once
CASSVDGYEQYF
TGTGCCAGCAGCGTAGACGGTTACGAGCAGTACTTC
>TRBD2|TRBJ2-7|TRBV5-1|-
CASSPTPGGILREQYF
TGCGCCAGCAGCCCCACCCCGGGAGGGATATTACGCGAGCAGTACTTC